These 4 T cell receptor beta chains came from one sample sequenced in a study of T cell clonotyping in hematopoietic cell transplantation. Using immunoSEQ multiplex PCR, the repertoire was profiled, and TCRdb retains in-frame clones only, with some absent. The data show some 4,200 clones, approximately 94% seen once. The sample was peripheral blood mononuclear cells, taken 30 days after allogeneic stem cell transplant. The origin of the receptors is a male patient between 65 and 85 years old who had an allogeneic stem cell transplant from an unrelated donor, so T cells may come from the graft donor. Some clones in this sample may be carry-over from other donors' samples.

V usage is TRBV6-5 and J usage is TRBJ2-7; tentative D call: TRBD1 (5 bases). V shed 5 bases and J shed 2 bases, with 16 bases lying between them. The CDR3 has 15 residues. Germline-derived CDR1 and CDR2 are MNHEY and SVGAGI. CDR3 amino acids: CASSTQERGPYEQYF. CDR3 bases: TGTGCCAGCAGTACACAGGAACGCGGTCCCTACGAGCAGTACTTC.

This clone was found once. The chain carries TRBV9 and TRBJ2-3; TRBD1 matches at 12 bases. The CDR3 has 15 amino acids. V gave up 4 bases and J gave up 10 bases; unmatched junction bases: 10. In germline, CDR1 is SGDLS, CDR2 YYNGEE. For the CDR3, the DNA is TGTGCCAGCAGCAAGGGACAGGGGGCTTCGAGTGCGCAGTATTTT. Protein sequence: CASSKGQGASSAQYF.

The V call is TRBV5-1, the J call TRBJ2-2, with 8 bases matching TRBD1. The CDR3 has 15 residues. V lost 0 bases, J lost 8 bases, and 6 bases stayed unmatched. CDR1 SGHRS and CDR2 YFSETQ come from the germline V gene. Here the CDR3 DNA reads TGCGCCAGCAGCTTGGTGCAGGGGGCGACTGGGGAGCTGTTTTTT. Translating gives CASSLVQGATGELFF.

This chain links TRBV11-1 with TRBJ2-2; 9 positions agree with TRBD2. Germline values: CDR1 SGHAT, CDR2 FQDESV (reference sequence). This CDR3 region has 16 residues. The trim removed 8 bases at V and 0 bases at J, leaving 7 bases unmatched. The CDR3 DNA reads TGTGCCAGCGGAATAGCGGGGGTTCCGAACACCGGGGAGCTGTTTTTT. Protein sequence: CASGIAGVPNTGELFF.